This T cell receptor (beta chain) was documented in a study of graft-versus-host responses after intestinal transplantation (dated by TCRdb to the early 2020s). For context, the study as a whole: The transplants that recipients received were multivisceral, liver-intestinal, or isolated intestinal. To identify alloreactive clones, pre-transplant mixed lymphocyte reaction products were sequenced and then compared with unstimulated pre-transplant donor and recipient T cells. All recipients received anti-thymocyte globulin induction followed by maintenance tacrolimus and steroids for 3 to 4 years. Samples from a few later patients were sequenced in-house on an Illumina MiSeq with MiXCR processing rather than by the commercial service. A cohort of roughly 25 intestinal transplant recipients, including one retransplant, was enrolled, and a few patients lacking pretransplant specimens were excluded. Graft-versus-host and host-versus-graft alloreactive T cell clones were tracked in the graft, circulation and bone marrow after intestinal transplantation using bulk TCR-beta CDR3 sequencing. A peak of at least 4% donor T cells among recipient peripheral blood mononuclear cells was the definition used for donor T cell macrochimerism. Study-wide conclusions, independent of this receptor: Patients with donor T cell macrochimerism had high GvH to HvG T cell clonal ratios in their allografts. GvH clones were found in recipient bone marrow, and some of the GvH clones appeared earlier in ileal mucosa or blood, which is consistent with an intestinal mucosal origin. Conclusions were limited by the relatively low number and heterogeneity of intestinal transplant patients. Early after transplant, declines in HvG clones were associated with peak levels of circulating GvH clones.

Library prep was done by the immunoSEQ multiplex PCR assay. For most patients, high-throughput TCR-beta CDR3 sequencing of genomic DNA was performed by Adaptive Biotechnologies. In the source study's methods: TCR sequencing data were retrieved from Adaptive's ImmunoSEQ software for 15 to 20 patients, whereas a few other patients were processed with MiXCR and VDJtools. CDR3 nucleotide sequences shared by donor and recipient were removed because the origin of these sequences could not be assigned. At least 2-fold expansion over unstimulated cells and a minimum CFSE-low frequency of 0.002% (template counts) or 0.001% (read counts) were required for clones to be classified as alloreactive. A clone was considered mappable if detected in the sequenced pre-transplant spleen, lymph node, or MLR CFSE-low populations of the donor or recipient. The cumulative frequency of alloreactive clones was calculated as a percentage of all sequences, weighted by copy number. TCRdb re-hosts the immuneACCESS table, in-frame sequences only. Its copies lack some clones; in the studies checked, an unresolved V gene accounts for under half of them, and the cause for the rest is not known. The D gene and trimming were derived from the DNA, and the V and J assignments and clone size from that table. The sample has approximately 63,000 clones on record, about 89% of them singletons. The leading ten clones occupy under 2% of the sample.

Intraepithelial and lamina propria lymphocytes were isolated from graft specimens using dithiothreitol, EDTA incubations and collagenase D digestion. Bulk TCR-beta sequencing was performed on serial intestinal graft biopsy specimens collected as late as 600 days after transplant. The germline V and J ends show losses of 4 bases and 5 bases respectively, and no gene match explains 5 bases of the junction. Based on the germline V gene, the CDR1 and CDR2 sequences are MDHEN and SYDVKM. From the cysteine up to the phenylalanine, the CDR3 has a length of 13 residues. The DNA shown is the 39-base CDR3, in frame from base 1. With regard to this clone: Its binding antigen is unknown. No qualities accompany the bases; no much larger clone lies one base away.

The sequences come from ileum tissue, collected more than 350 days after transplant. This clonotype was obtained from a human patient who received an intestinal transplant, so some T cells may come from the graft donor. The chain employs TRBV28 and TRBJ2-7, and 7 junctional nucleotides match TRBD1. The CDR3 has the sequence CASSSLRGNEQYF. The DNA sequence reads TGTGCCAGCAGTTCCCTCAGGGGGAACGAGCAGTACTTC. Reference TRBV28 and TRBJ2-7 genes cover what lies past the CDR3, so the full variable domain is DVKVTQSSRYLVKRTGEKVFLECVQDMDHENMFWYRQDPGLGLRLIYFSYDVKMKEKGDIPEGYSVSREKKERFSLILESASTNQTSMYLCASSSLRGNEQYFGPGTRLTVT.